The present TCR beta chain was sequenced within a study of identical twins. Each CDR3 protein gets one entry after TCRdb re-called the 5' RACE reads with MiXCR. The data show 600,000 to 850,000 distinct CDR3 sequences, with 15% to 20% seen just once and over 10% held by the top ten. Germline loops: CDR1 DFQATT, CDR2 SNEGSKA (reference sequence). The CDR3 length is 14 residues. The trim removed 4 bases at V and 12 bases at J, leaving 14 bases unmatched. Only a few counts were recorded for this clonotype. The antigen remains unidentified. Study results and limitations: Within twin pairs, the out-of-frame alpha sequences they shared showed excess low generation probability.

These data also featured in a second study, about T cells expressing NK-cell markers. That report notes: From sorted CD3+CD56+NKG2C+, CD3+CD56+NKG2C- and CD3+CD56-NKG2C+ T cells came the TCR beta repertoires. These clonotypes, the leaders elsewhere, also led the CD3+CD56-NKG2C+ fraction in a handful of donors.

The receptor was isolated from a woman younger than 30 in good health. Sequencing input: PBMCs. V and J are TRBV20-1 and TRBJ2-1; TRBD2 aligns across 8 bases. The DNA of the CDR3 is TGCAGTGCTATTCCGGGACTAGTGGATTCTGTGCAGTTCTTC. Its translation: CSAIPGLVDSVQFF.